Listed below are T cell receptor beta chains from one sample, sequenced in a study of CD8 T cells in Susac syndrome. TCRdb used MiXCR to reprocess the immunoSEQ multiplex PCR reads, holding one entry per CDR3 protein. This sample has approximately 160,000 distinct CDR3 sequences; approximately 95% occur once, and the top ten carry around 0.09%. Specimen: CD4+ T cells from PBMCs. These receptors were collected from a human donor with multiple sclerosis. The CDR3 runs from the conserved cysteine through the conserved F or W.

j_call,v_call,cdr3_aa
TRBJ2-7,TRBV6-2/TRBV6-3,CASSYSGGYGTGRAEQYF
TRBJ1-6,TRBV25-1,CASSFGGRTENSPLHF
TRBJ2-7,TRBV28,CASSYGGADLYEQYF
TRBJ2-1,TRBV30,CAWSAPGGVNEQFF
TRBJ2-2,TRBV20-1,CSAREGGNGELFF
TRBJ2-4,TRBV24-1,CATSDSGNIQYF
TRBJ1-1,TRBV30,CAISLSGGRGEAFF
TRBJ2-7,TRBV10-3,CATRDYEQYF
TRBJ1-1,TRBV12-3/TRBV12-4,CASSLGKVNTEAFF
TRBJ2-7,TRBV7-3,CASSLSGGTYEQYF
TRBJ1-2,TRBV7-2,CASSPADWVGYGYTF
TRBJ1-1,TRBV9,CASSVVGTGARTEAFF
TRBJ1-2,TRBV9,CASSPSPEAMGYTF
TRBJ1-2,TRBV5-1,CASRQTDGDGYTF
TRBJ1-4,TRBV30,CAWSVWGQGGEKLFF
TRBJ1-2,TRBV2,CASSRDGYGYTF
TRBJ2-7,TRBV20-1,CSARTDRREQYF